This T cell receptor (beta chain) stems from a study of OX40 agonist ivuxolimab in advanced cancers. Overall study results and limits: More expanded clones were found, on average, in CD8+ than in CD4+ T cells. CD4+ and CD8+ blood T cells expanded clonally by week 6 at 0.1 to 3.0 mg/kg.

V gave up 8 bases and J gave up 0 bases; unmatched junction bases: 12. This CDR3 has 16 amino acids. The germline CDR1 and CDR2 sequences are MGHDK and SYGVNS. Blood was sampled at baseline, cycle 4 day 1, and cycle 7 day 1. Using immunoSEQ multiplex PCR, the repertoire was profiled, and TCRdb retains in-frame clones only, with some absent. The sample includes 55,000 to 80,000 clones, approximately 84% of them seen just once. In the case of this clone: No antigen is known for it.

This clonotype originated in an adult with an advanced solid tumor such as melanoma, head and neck, liver or kidney cancer. V is TRBV25-1 and J is TRBJ2-7; TRBD1 agrees at 8 bases. The sample in question was CD4+ or CD8+ T cells sorted from blood, obtained in a trial of the OX40 agonist ivuxolimab. CDR3 residues: CASSGRAGTGSYEQYF. CDR3 sequence (DNA): TGTGCCAGCTCCGGTAGAGCCGGGACAGGCTCCTACGAGCAGTACTTC.